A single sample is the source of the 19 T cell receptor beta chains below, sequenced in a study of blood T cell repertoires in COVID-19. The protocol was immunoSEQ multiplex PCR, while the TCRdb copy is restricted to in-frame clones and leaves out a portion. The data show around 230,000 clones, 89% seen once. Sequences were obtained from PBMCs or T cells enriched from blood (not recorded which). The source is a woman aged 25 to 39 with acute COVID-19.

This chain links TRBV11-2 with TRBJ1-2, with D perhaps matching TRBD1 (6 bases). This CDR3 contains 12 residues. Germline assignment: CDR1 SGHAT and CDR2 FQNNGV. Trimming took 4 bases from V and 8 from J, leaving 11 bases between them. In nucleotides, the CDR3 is TGTGCCAGCAGCTCACAGGGAGCCGGCTACACCTTC. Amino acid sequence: CASSSQGAGYTF. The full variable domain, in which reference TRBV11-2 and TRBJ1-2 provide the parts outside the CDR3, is EAGVAQSPRYKIIEKRQSVAFWCNPISGHATLYWYQQILGQGPKLLIQFQNNGVVDDSQLPKDRFSAERLKGVDSTLKIQPAKLEDSAVYLCASSSQGAGYTFGSGTRLTVV.

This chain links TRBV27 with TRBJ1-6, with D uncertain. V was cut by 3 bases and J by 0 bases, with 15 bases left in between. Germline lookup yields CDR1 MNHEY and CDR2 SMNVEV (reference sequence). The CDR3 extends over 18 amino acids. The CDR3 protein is CASSFSPLMSSYNSPLHF. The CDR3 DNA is TGTGCCAGCAGTTTTAGCCCCCTAATGAGCTCCTATAATTCACCCCTCCACTTT.

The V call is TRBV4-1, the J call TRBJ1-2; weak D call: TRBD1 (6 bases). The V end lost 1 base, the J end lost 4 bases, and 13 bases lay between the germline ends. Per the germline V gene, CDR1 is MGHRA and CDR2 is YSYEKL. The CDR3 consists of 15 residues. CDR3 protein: CASSQGRQAIYGYTF. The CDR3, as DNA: TGCGCCAGCAGCCAAGGGCGACAGGCAATCTATGGCTACACCTTC.

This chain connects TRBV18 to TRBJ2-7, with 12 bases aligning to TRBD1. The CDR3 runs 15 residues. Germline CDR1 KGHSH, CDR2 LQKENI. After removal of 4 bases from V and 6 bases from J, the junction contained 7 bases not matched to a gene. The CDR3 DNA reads TGTGCCAGCTCACGACCGGGACAGGGGGCATTCGAGCAGTACTTC. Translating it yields CASSRPGQGAFEQYF.

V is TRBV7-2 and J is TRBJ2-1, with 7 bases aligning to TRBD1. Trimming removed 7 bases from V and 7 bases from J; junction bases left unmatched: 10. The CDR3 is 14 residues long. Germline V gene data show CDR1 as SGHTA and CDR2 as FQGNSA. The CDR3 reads CASNPGQSSNEQFF. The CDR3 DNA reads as TGTGCCAGCAACCCGGGACAGTCTTCGAATGAGCAGTTCTTC.

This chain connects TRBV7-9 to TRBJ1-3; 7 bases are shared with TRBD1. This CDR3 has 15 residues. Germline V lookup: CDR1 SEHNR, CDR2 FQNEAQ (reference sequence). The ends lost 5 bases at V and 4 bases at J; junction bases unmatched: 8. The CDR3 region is CASSPLGGQGNTIYF. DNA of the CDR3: TGTGCCAGCAGCCCCTTAGGGGGACAGGGAAACACCATATATTTT.

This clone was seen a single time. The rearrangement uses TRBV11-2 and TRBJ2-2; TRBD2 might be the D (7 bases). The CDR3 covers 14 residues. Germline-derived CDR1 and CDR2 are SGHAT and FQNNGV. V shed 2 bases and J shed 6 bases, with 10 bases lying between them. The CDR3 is CASSLSGGPGELFF. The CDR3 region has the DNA TGTGCCAGCAGCTTATCGGGGGGCCCCGGGGAGCTGTTTTTT.

CDR3 sequence reads: CASSSTTRADTQYF. Written as DNA, the CDR3 is TGCGCCAGCAGCTCTACAACCAGGGCAGATACGCAGTATTTT. The rearrangement joins TRBV5-1 to TRBJ2-3, with a tentative D call TRBD1 (5 bases). The CDR3 is made up of 14 amino acids. Trimming cost V 3 bases and J 4 bases, with 12 bases left between them. Germline loops: CDR1 SGHRS, CDR2 YFSETQ.

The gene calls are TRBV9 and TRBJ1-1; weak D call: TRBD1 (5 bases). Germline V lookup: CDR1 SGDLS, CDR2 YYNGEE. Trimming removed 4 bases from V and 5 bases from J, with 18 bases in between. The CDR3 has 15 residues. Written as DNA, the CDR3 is TGTGCCAGCAGCCCTACTGGAGGGGTAGGGACTGAAGCTTTCTTT. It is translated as CASSPTGGVGTEAFF.

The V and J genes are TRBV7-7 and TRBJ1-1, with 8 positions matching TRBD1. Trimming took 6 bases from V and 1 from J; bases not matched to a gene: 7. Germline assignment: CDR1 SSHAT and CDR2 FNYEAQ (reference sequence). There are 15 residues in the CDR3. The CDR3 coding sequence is TGTGCCAGCAGTCCTCTGACAGGGGAGAACACTGAAGCTTTCTTT. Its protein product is CASSPLTGENTEAFF. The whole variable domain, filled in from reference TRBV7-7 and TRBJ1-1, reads GAGVSQSPRYKVTKRGQDVTLRCDPISSHATLYWYQQALGQGPEFLTYFNYEAQPDKSGLPSDRFSAERPEGSISTLTIQRTEQRDSAMYRCASSPLTGENTEAFFGQGTRLTVV.

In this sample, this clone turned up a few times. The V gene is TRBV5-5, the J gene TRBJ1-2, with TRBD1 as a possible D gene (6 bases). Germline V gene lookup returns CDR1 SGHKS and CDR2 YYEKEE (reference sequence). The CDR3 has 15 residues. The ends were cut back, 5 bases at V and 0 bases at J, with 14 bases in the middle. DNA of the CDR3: TGTGCCAGCAGGGCCCGGGACACCTCTAACTATGGCTACACCTTC. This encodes CASRARDTSNYGYTF.

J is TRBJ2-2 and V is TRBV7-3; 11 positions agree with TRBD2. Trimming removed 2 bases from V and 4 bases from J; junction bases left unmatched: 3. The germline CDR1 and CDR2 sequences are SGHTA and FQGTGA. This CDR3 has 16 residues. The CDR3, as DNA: TGTGCCAGCAGCTTACTAGCGGGGGGCGGCACCGGGGAGCTGTTTTTT. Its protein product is CASSLLAGGGTGELFF.

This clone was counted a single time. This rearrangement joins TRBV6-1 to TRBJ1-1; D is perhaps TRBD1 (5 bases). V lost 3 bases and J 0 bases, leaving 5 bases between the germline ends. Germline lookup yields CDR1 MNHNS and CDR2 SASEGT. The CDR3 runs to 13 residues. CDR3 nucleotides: TGTGCCAGCAGTGAGACAGTGAACACTGAAGCTTTCTTT. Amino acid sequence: CASSETVNTEAFF.

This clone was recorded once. CDR3 loop: CASSSGGMGQPQHF. The CDR3 nucleotides are TGTGCCAGCAGTTCTGGGGGCATGGGTCAGCCCCAGCATTTT. The chain joins TRBV27 to TRBJ1-5; D perhaps matches TRBD1 (6 bases). This CDR3 comprises 14 residues. Trimming pared 4 bases from V and 6 bases from J, leaving 13 bases between. Germline V CDR1 and CDR2: MNHEY, SMNVEV (reference sequence).

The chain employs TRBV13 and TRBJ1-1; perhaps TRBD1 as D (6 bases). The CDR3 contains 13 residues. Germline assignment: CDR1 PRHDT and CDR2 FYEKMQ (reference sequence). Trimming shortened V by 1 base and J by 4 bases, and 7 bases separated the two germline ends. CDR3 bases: TGTGCCAGCAGCTTAGTCAGGGGCACTGAAGCTTTCTTT. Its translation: CASSLVRGTEAFF.

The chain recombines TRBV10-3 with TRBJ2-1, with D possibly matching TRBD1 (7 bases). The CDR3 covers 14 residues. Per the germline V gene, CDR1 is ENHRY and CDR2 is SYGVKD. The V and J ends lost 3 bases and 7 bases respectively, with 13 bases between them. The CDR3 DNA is TGTGCCATCAGTGATGGCAGGGGGGATAATGAGCAGTTCTTC. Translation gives CAISDGRGDNEQFF.

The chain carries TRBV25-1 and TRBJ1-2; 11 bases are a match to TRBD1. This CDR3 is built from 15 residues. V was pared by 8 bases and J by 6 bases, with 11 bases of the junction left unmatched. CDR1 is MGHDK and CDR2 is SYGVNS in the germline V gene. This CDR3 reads CASAKKDRGRDGYTF. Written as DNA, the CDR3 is TGTGCCAGCGCAAAAAAGGACAGGGGGCGTGATGGCTACACCTTC.

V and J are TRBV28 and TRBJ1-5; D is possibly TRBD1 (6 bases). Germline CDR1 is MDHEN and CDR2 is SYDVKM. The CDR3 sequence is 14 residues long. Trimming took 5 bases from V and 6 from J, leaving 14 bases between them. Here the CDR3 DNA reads TGTGCCAGCAGTGCCCAGACAGGAATTCAGCCCCAGCATTTT. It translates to CASSAQTGIQPQHF.

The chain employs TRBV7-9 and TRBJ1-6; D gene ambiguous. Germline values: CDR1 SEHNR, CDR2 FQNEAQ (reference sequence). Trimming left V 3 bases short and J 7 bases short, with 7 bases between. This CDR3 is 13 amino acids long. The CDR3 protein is CASSLAENSPLHF. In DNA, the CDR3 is TGTGCCAGCAGCTTGGCAGAAAATTCACCCCTCCACTTT.